The rows below give T cell receptor beta chains drawn from one sample of a study of blood T cell repertoires in COVID-19. Sequencing was performed with immunoSEQ multiplex PCR; in TCRdb, only in-frame clones are kept and a portion is missing. The data contain 200,000 to 300,000 clones, 90% of them singletons. Sequencing was carried out using peripheral blood. Receptors originate from a woman in her thirties or forties with acute or convalescent COVID-19. Each CDR3 is given with its conserved first and last residue.

V,CDR3
TRBV7-7,CASSPRTSGDLETQYF
TRBV10-3,CAISVRDRVDGYTF
TRBV5-6,CASSGGAGARTDTQYF
TRBV14,CASSPPGLAGGQETQYF
TRBV28,CASSLSGQAENYGYTF
TRBV4-1,CASSQGGTISGNTIYF
TRBV12-3/TRBV12-4,CASSEAYGYTF
TRBV5-5,CASSRWDRSTDTQYF
TRBV15,CATAADIGQDEAFF
TRBV29-1,CSAEPRGNTIYF
TRBV7-6,CASSRRGGRVGGYTF
TRBV3-1/TRBV3-2,CASSRTTGYYSYTF
TRBV5-1,CASSGTSGTQEIYF
TRBV5-5,CASRNSDRNYGYTF
TRBV4-1,CASSQRPGQGIPLANYGYTF
TRBV5-6,CASSATGTGLTGELFF
TRBV30,CACGLAGGGNEQFF
TRBV12-3/TRBV12-4,CASSLPQVYGYTF
TRBV2,CASSEYDRAETQYF
TRBV19,CASSIAGAQGNTIYF
TRBV24-1,CATSDSRTANYGYTF
TRBV7-6,CASSLALKTGRSYEKLFF
TRBV7-9,CASSPKTGHTTGEAFF